The clone carrying this T cell receptor beta chain was seen more than once but under ten times. Its antigen is still unknown. Next came a second PCR, run for about 6 to 12 cycles, which used a sample-barcoded 5' primer along with a J-beta primer mix. TCRdb reprocessed the 5' RACE reads with MiXCR, giving one entry per CDR3 protein. The sample lists 1.5 million to 2 million distinct CDR3 sequences; about 35% were seen once. This CDR3 contains 13 residues. V lost 2 bases and J 10 bases, leaving 15 bases between the germline ends. CDR1 DFQATT and CDR2 SNEGSKA come from the germline V gene (reference sequence). At least 7 million PBMCs were isolated per sample. This record belongs to a study of blood T cells in healthy people across ages. Study findings and constraints: The long-lived group displayed more naive CD4+ cells, plus higher diversity, than the aged donors did.

This receptor was identified in a woman in her twenties or thirties in good health. The material sequenced was blood. The chain has TRBV20-1 and TRBJ2-1; D may be TRBD2 (6 bases). CDR3 residues: CSARIGSLDEQFF. CDR3 nucleotides: TGCAGTGCTAGAATCGGGAGTCTTGACGAGCAGTTCTTC.